A single sample gave rise to the 29 T cell receptor beta chains below, sequenced in a study of blood T cells in healthy people across ages (dated by TCRdb to 2014 to 2015). Library creation used 5' RACE. These reads were obtained on an Illumina HiSeq 2500. A second roughly 7 to 12 cycle PCR used a sample-barcoded 5' primer and a J-beta primer mix. The public reads were reprocessed in TCRdb via fastp at Q25 and MiXCR, keeping in-frame beta chains. Records with the same CDR3 protein are collapsed into one entry carrying the most frequent genes and DNA. The sample data list fewer than 950,000 distinct CDR3 sequences, and roughly 35% of these were observed just once. The ten largest clones represent 10% to 15% of the sample. Sequenced input: blood. The receptors here all came from a man aged 18 to 30 in good health.

This clonotype was seen a few times. The CDR3 loop is CAVRPGQGISGANVLTF. The CDR3 region has the DNA TGTGCCGTCCGGCCGGGACAGGGCATCTCTGGGGCCAACGTCCTGACTTTC. The rearrangement links TRBV10-3 to TRBJ2-6; 9 positions match TRBD1. With 11 bases clipped from V and 0 bases from J, the junction kept 11 bases outside the gene matches. Germline V gives CDR1 ENHRY, CDR2 SYGVKD. The CDR3 length is 17 residues.

The V and J genes are TRBV11-1 and TRBJ2-3; no definite D call. The V and J ends lost 5 bases and 4 bases respectively, with 25 bases between them. CDR1 is SGHAT and CDR2 is FQDESV in the germline V gene (reference sequence). CDR3 size: 18 residues. The CDR3 loop is CASSGPTKGPGSADTQYF. The DNA of the CDR3 is TGTGCCAGCAGCGGCCCGACCAAAGGCCCCGGCTCCGCAGATACGCAGTATTTT.

This clonotype was observed many times. This chain uses TRBV13 with TRBJ2-3; TRBD2 might be the D (5 bases). The CDR3 has 16 residues. The V end lost 0 bases, the J end lost 2 bases, and 12 bases lay between the germline ends. Germline CDR1 is PRHDT and CDR2 is FYEKMQ (reference sequence). CDR3 in amino acids: CASSLGEGSTTDTQYF. DNA of the CDR3: TGTGCCAGCAGCTTAGGCGAAGGGAGCACCACAGATACGCAGTATTTT.

The gene calls are TRBV2 and TRBJ2-2, with D possibly called TRBD1 or TRBD2 (6 bases each). Germline V gene sequence: CDR1 SNHLY, CDR2 FYNNEI. Trimming stripped 6 bases from V and 5 bases from J, with 19 bases between. This CDR3 has 16 amino acids. CDR3 region: CASRGTAGVRTGELFF. The CDR3 nucleotides are TGTGCCAGCAGGGGGACTGCAGGGGTTCGGACCGGGGAGCTGTTTTTT.

CDR3 sequence (DNA): TGTGCCAGCAGTTTATCCGGCGCGCTCGGCCAGCCCCAGCATTTT. It yields the protein CASSLSGALGQPQHF. The chain combines TRBV28 with TRBJ1-5; D unresolved. This CDR3 is 15 amino acids long. Germline V CDR1 and CDR2: MDHEN, SYDVKM. Trimming removed 1 base at V and 7 bases at J, with 14 bases between.

The chain carries TRBV14 and TRBJ2-3; TRBD2 aligns across 8 bases. CDR3 length: 18 amino acids. V lost 1 base to trimming and J lost 7 bases; unmatched junction nucleotides: 16. Germline V CDR1 and CDR2: SGHDN, FVKESK. The CDR3: CASSQGSSTGGLSYTQYF. The CDR3, as DNA: TGTGCCAGCAGCCAAGGAAGCTCGACGGGGGGGCTTTCGTATACGCAGTATTTT. Combining the CDR3 with reference TRBV14 and TRBJ2-3 gives the whole variable domain EAGVTQFPSHSVIEKGQTVTLRCDPISGHDNLYWYRRVMGKEIKFLLHFVKESKQDESGMPNNRFLAERTGGTYSTLKVQPAELEDSGVYFCASSQGSSTGGLSYTQYFGPGTRLTVL.

This sequence joins TRBV3-1 and TRBJ1-1; TRBD1 aligns across 11 bases. The CDR3 covers 16 residues. Germline CDR1 and CDR2: LGHDT and YNNKEL (reference sequence). Trimming cost V 5 bases and J 3 bases; bases outside gene matches: 8. The CDR3 coding sequence is TGTGCCAGCAGCATCCGGGACAGGGGGGAAGACACTGAAGCTTTCTTT. Protein sequence: CASSIRDRGEDTEAFF.

This clonotype was recorded many times. This chain joins TRBV12-3 or TRBV12-4 and TRBJ1-2; 8 bases map to TRBD1. V was clipped by 6 bases and J by 5 bases; unmatched bases: 8. This CDR3 region has 14 residues. The CDR3 DNA sequence: TGTGCCAGCAGCTTCTCCGGACAGGGTTATGGCTACACCTTC. It translates to CASSFSGQGYGYTF.

The table lists this clonotype with a few counts. The chain couples TRBV7-2 to TRBJ2-5, with D unclear. The CDR3 is 15 residues long. Germline CDR1 is SGHTA and CDR2 is FQGNSA. V shed 6 bases and J shed 1 base, with 15 bases lying between them. CDR3 protein: CASSQLGQSQETQYF. CDR3 DNA: TGTGCCAGCAGTCAATTAGGGCAGTCCCAAGAGACCCAGTACTTC. Looking up the rest from reference TRBV7-2 and TRBJ2-5 gives the full variable domain: GAGVSQSPSNKVTEKGKDVELRCDPISGHTALYWYRQSLGQGLEFLIYFQGNSAPDKSGLPSDRFSAERTGGSVSTLTIQRTQQEDSAVYLCASSQLGQSQETQYFGPGTRLLVL.

The CDR3 DNA follows: TGTGCCAGCAGTTTATCCGGCAGGGAAGGAGGAACAGATACGCAGTATTTT. This encodes CASSLSGREGGTDTQYF. The rearrangement links TRBV6-6 to TRBJ2-3, with D possibly called TRBD1 or TRBD2 (5 bases each). Germline V gives CDR1 MNHNY, CDR2 SVGAGI (reference sequence). The CDR3 sequence is 17 residues long. Between the trimmed V and J ends, which lost 4 bases and 3 bases, there was a span of 20 bases.

A note on this clonotype: A junction end diverges from the germline sequence, so it may reflect a read error. The rearrangement uses TRBV4-3 and TRBJ1-6; D gene unclear. The CDR3 totals 16 residues. Germline V gives CDR1 LGHNA, CDR2 YSLEER. Here the CDR3 DNA reads TGCGCCAGCAGCCAAGAGAGGGCAGCTGATAATTCACCCCCCCACTTT. It yields the protein CASSQERAADNSPPHF.

As concerns this clonotype: It may be a read error: a sequence one base away is much more abundant. The chain uses TRBV12-3 or TRBV12-4 and TRBJ2-3; 7 bases agree with TRBD1. J was trimmed by 0 bases and V by 5 bases; bases with no gene match: 5. This CDR3 contains 15 residues. The CDR3, as DNA: TGTGCCAGCAGTCCCGACAGGGAGAGCACAGATACGCAGTATTTT. Translating gives CASSPDRESTDTQYF.

This clonotype has ten or more counts. The rearrangement links TRBV11-1 to TRBJ2-5; D call uncertain. CDR1 is SGHAT, CDR2 FQDESV, per germline (reference sequence). V lost 2 bases and J lost 3, with 10 bases in between. The CDR3 sequence is 14 residues long. The CDR3 region has the DNA TGTGCCAGCAGCTTAACGGGTGGGGAAGAGACCCAGTACTTC. Protein sequence: CASSLTGGEETQYF.

V gene TRBV20-1 combines with J gene TRBJ2-5; 10 nucleotides line up with TRBD1. V lost 3 bases and J lost 4; bases outside the gene matches: 8. This CDR3 region has 15 residues. Germline V gives CDR1 DFQATT, CDR2 SNEGSKA (reference sequence). The CDR3 loop is CSASGGQGLRETQYF. The CDR3 nucleotides are TGCAGTGCTAGTGGGGGACAGGGGCTTCGAGAGACCCAGTACTTC.

This clonotype was observed a handful of times. The J gene is TRBJ1-2, the V gene TRBV12-3 or TRBV12-4; possibly TRBD1 for D (5 bases). Trimming pared 5 bases from V and 6 bases from J, leaving 13 bases between. This CDR3 region has 13 residues. The CDR3 DNA is TGTGCCAGCAGTCGCCATGACAGAGATGGCTACACCTTC. Its protein is CASSRHDRDGYTF.

The chain employs TRBV21-1 and TRBJ2-5; the table gives TRBD1 as D, unverified against the DNA. TRBV21-1 is given as a pseudogene. The CDR3 consists of 13 residues. In nucleotides, the CDR3 is TGTGCCAGCAGCACCGGACACGGCACGGCCCAGTACTTC. Amino acids: CASSTGHGTAQYF.

This rearrangement joins TRBV2 to TRBJ1-5, with 8 bases fitting TRBD1. The CDR3 consists of 18 residues. Trimming took 6 bases from V and 2 from J; bases not matched to a gene: 15. In germline, CDR1 is SNHLY, CDR2 FYNNEI. The DNA for the CDR3 is TGTGCCAGCAGCGAACCGCTTGGACAGGGAATAGGCAATCAGCCCCAGCATTTT. Translation: CASSEPLGQGIGNQPQHF.

This clonotype was counted many times. The chain has TRBV9 and TRBJ1-2; D is ambiguous. Trimming took off 0 bases at V and 0 bases at J, with 9 bases between the two ends. Germline V lookup: CDR1 SGDLS, CDR2 YYNGEE. The length of the CDR3 is 15 residues. The CDR3 sequence: CASSVVAGANYGYTF. CDR3 nucleotide sequence: TGTGCCAGCAGCGTAGTGGCCGGAGCTAACTATGGCTACACCTTC.

This clonotype was recorded a few times. V gene TRBV11-2 combines with J gene TRBJ2-3; 11 nucleotides match TRBD2. CDR3 length: 19 residues. J was trimmed by 5 bases and V by 1 base; bases with no gene match: 14. Germline V gene lookup returns CDR1 SGHAT and CDR2 FQNNGV. The CDR3 bases are TGTGCCAGCAGCTTAGGCCTAGCGGGGGGACTATCCCGTGTAGATACGCAGTATTTT. Encoded protein: CASSLGLAGGLSRVDTQYF.

This chain connects TRBV3-1 to TRBJ2-7, with a tentative D call TRBD2 (7 bases). Germline values: CDR1 LGHDT, CDR2 YNNKEL (reference sequence). Trimming removed 11 bases from V and 7 bases from J, with 18 bases in between. The length of the CDR3 is 12 residues. The CDR3: CAATIGGGEQYF. The CDR3 nucleotides are TGTGCCGCGACGATAGGGGGGGGTGAGCAGTACTTC.

With respect to this clonotype: This clone may be a read error of a much larger clone one base away. The chain is built from TRBV6-4 and TRBJ2-3; 9 bases map to TRBD2. V lost 1 base to trimming and J lost 4 bases; unmatched junction nucleotides: 6. Germline V lookup: CDR1 MRHNA, CDR2 SNTAGT. CDR3 size: 16 residues. CDR3 sequence (DNA): TGTGCCAGCAGTGACTTCTACAGGACTAGCGCAGATACGCAGTATTTT. This encodes CASSDFYRTSADTQYF.

V gene TRBV9 combines with J gene TRBJ2-7; D might be TRBD1 (5 bases). Looked up from germline, CDR1 is SGDLS and CDR2 is YYNGEE. The V end lost 0 bases, the J end lost 7 bases, and 23 bases lay between the germline ends. This CDR3 contains 17 residues. In DNA form, the CDR3 reads TGTGCCAGCAGCGTAGGCCCGGACATTGACACCTACAATGAGCAGTACTTC. The encoded protein is CASSVGPDIDTYNEQYF.

Concerning this clonotype itself: A single base separates this from a much larger clone, so it may be a read error. The rearrangement uses TRBV5-1 and TRBJ2-4; D remains unclear. TRBJ2-7 explains the end of the DNA better; the J call may be wrong. CDR1 and CDR2 from the germline V gene are SGHRS and YFSETQ. The CDR3 is made up of 14 amino acids. CDR3 protein: CASSVRGDSAEQYF. As DNA, the CDR3 is TGCGCCAGCAGCGTTCGTGGGGATTCTGCCGAGCAGTACTTC.

The chain is built from TRBV12-3 or TRBV12-4 and TRBJ1-5, with D possibly TRBD1 on 5 matching bases. This CDR3 is built from 15 residues. Trimming took off 6 bases at V and 3 bases at J, with 15 bases between the two ends. The CDR3: CASSLMQGNNQPQHF. Written as DNA, the CDR3 is TGTGCCAGCAGCCTCATGCAGGGAAACAATCAGCCCCAGCATTTT.

The sample holds many counts of this clonotype. The CDR3 loop reads CSASGQGHSPLHF. CDR3 in DNA: TGCAGTGCTAGCGGTCAGGGTCATTCACCCCTCCACTTT. The chain couples TRBV20-1 to TRBJ1-6; TRBD1 might be the D (5 bases). Trimming took 3 bases from V and 8 from J, leaving 11 bases between them. The germline CDR1 and CDR2 sequences are DFQATT and SNEGSKA (reference sequence). The CDR3 extends over 13 amino acids.

Turning to this clonotype: One end of the junction varies from germline; a read error may be responsible. The gene calls are TRBV13 and TRBJ2-7, with D maybe TRBD2 (6 bases). CDR1 is PRHDT, CDR2 FYEKMQ, per germline (reference sequence). There are 16 residues in the CDR3. The CDR3 nucleotides are TGTGTCAGCAGCCCCTCCAGTCGGGGGAGCTCCTACGAGCAGTACTTC. Translating gives CVSSPSSRGSSYEQYF.

The chain is built from TRBV20-1 and TRBJ1-1; perhaps TRBD1 as D (6 bases). Trimming removed 6 bases at V and 3 bases at J, with 11 bases between. Germline assignment: CDR1 DFQATT and CDR2 SNEGSKA (reference sequence). The CDR3 length is 12 residues. The CDR3: CSAKTGDTEAFF. CDR3 DNA sequence: TGCAGTGCGAAGACAGGCGACACTGAAGCTTTCTTT.

This clonotype was picked up many times. This chain uses TRBV10-3 with TRBJ2-5; perhaps TRBD1 as D (6 bases). The CDR3 contains 15 residues. Trimming shortened V by 0 bases and J by 1 base, and 9 bases separated the two germline ends. CDR1 ENHRY and CDR2 SYGVKD come from the germline V gene. CDR3 protein: CAISESGGPQETQYF. CDR3 sequence (DNA): TGTGCCATCAGTGAGTCAGGGGGACCCCAAGAGACCCAGTACTTC.

The sample holds a few counts of this clonotype. The rearrangement links TRBV6-1 to TRBJ1-2; D is unresolved. The length of the CDR3 is 12 residues. Germline V gives CDR1 MNHNS, CDR2 SASEGT. Trimming removed 2 bases at V and 3 bases at J, with 4 bases between. This CDR3 is CASSERHYGYTF. CDR3 nucleotides: TGTGCCAGCAGTGAACGCCACTATGGCTACACCTTC.